The T cell receptor (beta chain) described here comes from a study of high-grade serous ovarian cancer treatment subgroups (dated by TCRdb to 2020 to 2022). Broadly, across the study: Sequencing yielded a mean of approximately 13,000 reads and some 7,000 unique TCR beta rearrangements per sample. Under a laparoscopic triage algorithm, patients with high-grade serous ovarian cancer were grouped by complete gross resection or by neoadjuvant chemotherapy response, and the study profiled the TCR beta repertoires of these patients. The cohort comprised 30 patients: approximately 10 with no residual disease after primary surgery (R0), approximately 10 excellent NACT responders, and approximately 10 poor NACT responders. Each patient contributed one primary tumor and two metastatic tumor samples, giving some 97 samples in total. Findings and caveats that apply to the study as a whole: TCR repertoire analyses focused on CDR3; CDR1 and CDR2 were not analyzed. Neoantigen level correlated positively with TCR clonal relatedness, and copy number variation and mutation load from whole-genome sequencing showed a positive trend with TCR clonal relatedness. Repertoire similarity between tumors from the same patient ranged from 0.11 to 0.79, while tumors from different patients showed almost no similarity. Because bulk tumor TCR sequencing provided no spatial information, insight into HGSC tumor complexity and diversity was limited.

As concerns this clone: The clone's antigen remains unknown. No much larger clone exists at a distance of one base, and base qualities are not known.

Via the germline V gene, CDR1 is SGHTA and CDR2 FQGNSA. The CDR3 has 14 amino acids, counting the end cysteine and phenylalanine. CDR3 DNA only is kept here, 42 bases in frame from base 1. Compared with germline, V lacks 1 base and J lacks 7 bases; bases without a gene match: 4. The 80 to 90 tumor samples underwent high-throughput TCR profiling using ImmunoSEQ. On the study's bioinformatics: Richness (unique productive sequences), clonality, evenness and relatedness were included as repertoire diversity metrics, and similarity between samples was assessed with the Bhattacharyya coefficient. A sensitivity analysis excluded TCRs with fewer than two reads and gave consistent conclusions. In its TCRdb copy, this immuneACCESS table keeps in-frame sequences only and misses some clones. Where compared with another copy, unresolved V genes explain less than half of these, and the others have no known cause. V, J and clone size reflect that table, while D and trimming were determined from the DNA. For this sample there are about 18,000 clones; roughly four fifths appear just once. Almost 6.5% of the sample is taken by the ten largest.

Tumor samples were collected prior to definitive surgery or chemotherapy. The MD Anderson Biospecimen Extraction Resource handled genomic DNA extraction, while the MD Anderson Cancer Genomics Laboratory carried out the TCR sequencing. Recombination joined TRBV7-2 with TRBJ2-7; TRBD2 agrees with 10 junctional bases. The sequencing sample was made of tumor tissue. The receptor was isolated from a human donor with high-grade serous ovarian cancer. The CDR3 loop reads CASSLEPSGGEQYF. Read as DNA, the sequence is TGTGCCAGCAGCTTAGAACCTAGCGGGGGAGAGCAGTACTTC.